A single sample gave rise to the 24 T cell receptor beta chains below, sequenced in a study of CD8 T cells in Susac syndrome. An amount of RNA that ranged from about 0.45 to 1 ug was reverse transcribed with random hexamers. Each CDR3 protein is one row after TCRdb ran MiXCR on the immunoSEQ multiplex PCR reads. Of about 300,000 distinct CDR3 sequences listed, under 95% are singletons. Sequenced: CD4+ T cells from PBMCs. The origin of the receptors is a human donor with multiple sclerosis.

The chain employs TRBV19 and TRBJ1-4; TRBD1 matches at 10 bases. V gave up 4 bases and J gave up 6 bases; unmatched junction bases: 8. This CDR3 contains 16 residues. Germline lookup yields CDR1 LNHDA and CDR2 SQIVND (reference sequence). CDR3 DNA sequence: TGTGCCAGTAGTACCGCCGCCGGGACAGGGGATGAAAAACTGTTTTTT. Its translation is CASSTAAGTGDEKLFF.

The chain joins TRBV5-1 to TRBJ2-5, with TRBD1 identical over 12 bases. V was clipped by 4 bases and J by 4 bases; unmatched bases: 5. The CDR3 extends over 15 amino acids. Per germline, CDR1 SGHRS and CDR2 YFSETQ. CDR3 sequence: CASSLGQGARETQYF. In nucleotides, the CDR3 is TGCGCCAGCAGCCTGGGACAGGGGGCGCGAGAGACCCAGTACTTC.

The chain links TRBV7-9 to TRBJ1-1, with D unresolved. The CDR3 totals 13 residues. Germline V CDR1 and CDR2: SEHNR, FQNEAQ (reference sequence). Between the trimmed V and J ends, which lost 8 bases and 2 bases, there was a span of 12 bases. CDR3 nucleotides: TGTGCCAGCTCGACCGCACTTAACACTGAAGCTTTCTTT. Translation: CASSTALNTEAFF.

The chain joins TRBV5-4 to TRBJ2-2; 12 bases are shared with TRBD2. The CDR3 has 17 residues. The germline V gene encodes CDR1 SGHNT and CDR2 YYREEE (reference sequence). V lost 6 bases, J lost 3 bases, and 9 bases stayed unmatched. CDR3 sequence reads: CASKAGTSGFDTGELFF. The CDR3 bases are TGTGCCAGCAAAGCCGGGACTAGCGGGTTCGACACCGGGGAGCTGTTTTTT.

This chain joins TRBV24-1 and TRBJ2-1; TRBD1 aligns across 9 bases. Per germline, CDR1 KGHDR and CDR2 SFDVKD. The CDR3 is 15 residues long. Trimming took 4 bases from V and 5 from J; bases not matched to a gene: 5. CDR3 region: CATSDTGTGNNEQFF. The CDR3 coding sequence is TGTGCCACCAGTGACACCGGGACAGGGAACAATGAGCAGTTCTTC.

V usage is TRBV27 and J usage is TRBJ2-3; unclear D gene. V was shortened by 2 bases and J by 0 bases, with 12 bases between the two germline ends. Germline V lookup: CDR1 MNHEY, CDR2 SMNVEV (reference sequence). This CDR3 is 16 amino acids long. The CDR3 DNA reads as TGTGCCAGCAGTTTAAAGGGTCGGTGGAGCACAGATACGCAGTATTTT. This codes for CASSLKGRWSTDTQYF.

The CDR3 DNA reads as TGTGCCAGCAGGGACAGGGTCGGTTTGAATGAGCAGTTCTTC. It codes for CASRDRVGLNEQFF. The V gene is TRBV2, the J gene TRBJ2-1, with 8 nucleotides matching TRBD1. The CDR3 is made up of 14 amino acids. Germline lookup yields CDR1 SNHLY and CDR2 FYNNEI. With V trimmed by 6 bases and J by 7 bases, 8 bases remained unmatched.

The chain carries TRBV6-1 and TRBJ2-2; 8 bases match TRBD1. The CDR3 is 15 residues long. Germline-derived CDR1 and CDR2 are MNHNS and SASEGT. V shed 3 bases, J shed 5 bases, and the junction held 5 bases outside the gene matches. CDR3 bases: TGTGCCAGCAGTGAGGACAGGGCCTGGACCGGGGAGCTGTTTTTT. Translated, it gives CASSEDRAWTGELFF.

The rearrangement uses TRBV19 and TRBJ1-5; TRBD1 matches at 8 bases. CDR1 and CDR2 from the germline V gene are LNHDA and SQIVND (reference sequence). The V segment lost 8 bases and the J segment 3 bases; nucleotides outside the gene matches: 9. The CDR3 sequence is 15 residues long. CDR3 sequence: CASQDRDSPNQPQHF. The CDR3 DNA is TGTGCCAGTCAGGACAGGGATAGTCCCAATCAGCCCCAGCATTTT.

This chain links TRBV29-1 with TRBJ1-2, with D possibly matching TRBD1 (6 bases). Looked up from germline, CDR1 is SQVTM and CDR2 is ANQGSEA. This CDR3 spans 11 amino acids. V was clipped by 6 bases and J by 8 bases, with 13 bases between them. CDR3 bases: TGCAGCGTAGAGACAGGAAGGGGCTACACCTTC. Translated, it gives CSVETGRGYTF.

V is TRBV29-1 and J is TRBJ2-1; D is perhaps TRBD1 (6 bases). Trimming took 7 bases from V and 4 from J, leaving 11 bases between them. The CDR3 is 12 residues long. CDR1 is SQVTM, CDR2 ANQGSEA, per germline. The CDR3 region has the DNA TGCAGCGGGGACGGACAGTACAATGAGCAGTTCTTC. Protein: CSGDGQYNEQFF.

This sequence joins TRBV7-2 and TRBJ2-7; D unresolved. V lost 4 bases and J 4 bases, leaving 11 bases between the germline ends. CDR1 is SGHTA, CDR2 FQGNSA, per germline. CDR3 size: 13 residues. CDR3 bases: TGTGCCAGCAGCTCCTTGATTATGTACGAGCAGTACTTC. As protein: CASSSLIMYEQYF.

The chain combines TRBV6-5 with TRBJ2-7; 12 bases line up with TRBD2. The CDR3 is made up of 17 amino acids. The germline CDR1 and CDR2 sequences are MNHEY and SVGAGI. With V trimmed by 2 bases and J by 5 bases, 10 bases remained unmatched. DNA of the CDR3: TGTGCCAGCAGTTACCGGGCGGGACTAGCGGGTTCAAACGAGCAGTACTTC. Translated: CASSYRAGLAGSNEQYF.

V is TRBV7-2 and J is TRBJ1-1, with a weak D call TRBD1 (6 bases). The length of the CDR3 is 14 residues. Germline assignment: CDR1 SGHTA and CDR2 FQGNSA. The ends were cut back, 5 bases at V and 2 bases at J, with 12 bases in the middle. The CDR3 spells CASSPGAVNTEAFF. As DNA, the CDR3 is TGTGCCAGCAGCCCGGGGGCTGTCAACACTGAAGCTTTCTTT. The variable domain in full, with the rest retrieved from reference TRBV7-2 and TRBJ1-1, is GAGVSQSPSNKVTEKGKDVELRCDPISGHTALYWYRQSLGQGLEFLIYFQGNSAPDKSGLPSDRFSAERTGGSVSTLTIQRTQQEDSAVYLCASSPGAVNTEAFFGQGTRLTVV.

The chain combines TRBV18 with TRBJ1-1, with 8 bases that match TRBD1. Trimming at V came to 0 bases and at J to 3 bases, leaving 0 bases not matched to a gene. The length of the CDR3 is 14 residues. Germline CDR1 is KGHSH and CDR2 is LQKENI. This chain's CDR3 is CASSPPTGDTEAFF. CDR3 DNA: TGTGCCAGCTCACCACCGACAGGGGACACTGAAGCTTTCTTT.

The V call is TRBV5-1, the J call TRBJ1-1; 8 bases are a match to TRBD1. This CDR3 spans 17 amino acids. V gave up 0 bases and J gave up 3 bases; unmatched junction bases: 10. Germline V gene lookup returns CDR1 SGHRS and CDR2 YFSETQ. CDR3 DNA: TGCGCCAGCAGCTTGGGGGCTGGGCAGGGGGCGGACACTGAAGCTTTCTTT. Translation: CASSLGAGQGADTEAFF.

The chain has TRBV7-2 and TRBJ2-3, with 8 bases identical to TRBD2. Trimming at V came to 5 bases and at J to 2 bases, leaving 12 bases not matched to a gene. The CDR3 has 17 amino acids. Germline CDR1 is SGHTA and CDR2 is FQGNSA. The CDR3 sequence is CASSPLVAGRVTDTQYF. In DNA, the CDR3 is TGTGCCAGCAGCCCGCTGGTAGCGGGAAGGGTCACAGATACGCAGTATTTT.

The V call is TRBV20-1, the J call TRBJ2-1; 7 bases match TRBD1. Unmatched junction bases numbered 9, after V lost 6 bases and J lost 4 bases. This CDR3 contains 14 residues. Germline values: CDR1 DFQATT, CDR2 SNEGSKA (reference sequence). The CDR3 nucleotides are TGCAGTGCCGAGTATGGACAGGTGTACAATGAGCAGTTCTTC. Translated, it gives CSAEYGQVYNEQFF.

Turning to this clonotype: At one end the junction does not follow the germline gene, possibly because of a read error. The V gene is TRBV7-7, the J gene TRBJ2-3; D is ambiguous. Germline CDR1 reads SSHAT; CDR2 reads FNYEAQ (reference sequence). This CDR3 has 14 amino acids. CDR3 nucleotides: TGTGCTAGCAGCCCTGGGATAGCCACAGATACGCAGTATTTT. Translating it yields CASSPGIATDTQYF.

V and J are TRBV5-4 and TRBJ2-5; D remains unclear. Per the germline V gene, CDR1 is SGHNT and CDR2 is YYREEE (reference sequence). V was trimmed by 0 bases and J by 1 base, leaving 4 bases between them. The length of the CDR3 is 13 residues. CDR3 sequence: CASSLEFQETQYF. CDR3 DNA: TGTGCCAGCAGCTTGGAGTTCCAAGAGACCCAGTACTTC.

This clonotype appeared once. The chain joins TRBV12-3 or TRBV12-4 to TRBJ2-7; 7 bases are a match to TRBD1. J was trimmed by 4 bases and V by 3 bases; bases with no gene match: 12. The CDR3 contains 16 residues. The CDR3 loop is CASSFLSPGQIYEQYF. CDR3 nucleotide sequence: TGTGCCAGCAGTTTTTTGTCCCCGGGACAGATATACGAGCAGTACTTC.

This clonotype appeared a single time. The chain uses TRBV5-5 and TRBJ1-1; D ambiguous. The CDR3 extends over 17 amino acids. Per the germline V gene, CDR1 is SGHKS and CDR2 is YYEKEE (reference sequence). Trimming removed 1 base from V and 1 base from J, with 17 bases in between. The CDR3 is CASSLHPQPPQNTEAFF. CDR3 coding DNA: TGTGCCAGCAGCTTGCACCCCCAACCCCCCCAGAACACTGAAGCTTTCTTT.

The chain uses TRBV5-1 and TRBJ2-2; TRBD1 is a possible D gene (5 bases). This CDR3 region has 13 residues. Germline assignment: CDR1 SGHRS and CDR2 YFSETQ. V shed 1 base and J shed 7 bases, with 8 bases lying between them. CDR3 nucleotide sequence: TGCGCCAGCAGCTTGAGGGGTATCGGGGAGCTGTTTTTT. It encodes CASSLRGIGELFF.

The chain's CDR3 is CASSSVQGEKLFF. The CDR3 nucleotides are TGTGCCAGCAGCTCCGTCCAGGGAGAAAAACTGTTTTTT. The chain combines TRBV7-2 with TRBJ1-4, with TRBD1 as a possible D gene (5 bases). The CDR3 has 13 residues. Germline V lookup: CDR1 SGHTA, CDR2 FQGNSA. V lost 4 bases to trimming and J lost 8 bases, with 11 bases between them.